One and the same sample provided the 21 T cell receptor beta chains below, sequenced in a study of CD8+ T cells in alopecia areata. Investigators isolated RNA and reverse transcribed it into cDNA to act as the sequencing template. Sequencing was performed with immunoSEQ multiplex PCR; in TCRdb, only in-frame clones are kept and a portion is missing. The sample is made up of about 270,000 clones, none counted only once. Cells from pooled cutaneous lymph nodes were sorted by CD4, CD8alpha, NKG2D, NKG2ACE and other markers. Sequences were obtained from CD4+ T cells sorted from a lymph node. These receptors were taken from a C3H/HeJ mouse with alopecia areata. This line is of MHC haplotype H2-k.

There are a few counts of this clone. Genes and germline are mouse. The observed sequence ends 4 residues before the CDR3 terminus, with the missing tail filled in from the germline J gene. The rearrangement joins TRBV19 to TRBJ2-1; a possible D gene is TRBD1 (6 bases). This CDR3 has 14 residues. The germline gives CDR1 FNHDT, CDR2 SITEND (reference sequence). Trimming removed 2 bases at V and 3 bases at J, with 9 bases between. The CDR3 here is CASSIGTPYAEQFF. CDR3 DNA (partial): TGTGCCAGCAGTATCGGGACACCCTATGCT.

This clone was counted a few times. Gene names are the mouse ones. The observed sequence ends 3 residues before the CDR3 terminus, with the missing tail filled in from the germline J gene. The chain recombines TRBV5 with TRBJ1-6; tentatively, D is TRBD1 (5 bases). TRBJ1-6 is sorted into the ORF group, with uncertain function. This CDR3 is 16 amino acids long. Germline V gene data show CDR1 as LGHNA and CDR2 as YNLKQL (reference sequence). With 0 bases removed from V and 8 bases from J, the gap between germline ends came to 14 bases. The sequenced part of the CDR3 DNA is TGTGCCAGCAGCCAAGATCGGTCTAGGGGAGATTCGCCC. Translated: CASSQDRSRGDSP. The full-length CDR3 reads as CASSQDRSRGDSPLYF.

On this clone itself: These gene names are mouse names. Incomplete CDR3 DNA: TGTGCTAGCAGTAGCGGGGCTGGGGGCTAT. It specifies CASSSGAGGY. The whole CDR3 protein reads CASSSGAGGYEQYF. The chain uses TRBV17 and TRBJ2-7, with 7 bases matching TRBD2. The read ends 4 residues shy of where the CDR3 ends; the end is completed using the germline J gene. The CDR3 contains 14 residues. CDR1 MNHDT and CDR2 YYDKIL come from the germline V gene. The junction had 5 bases not matched to a gene; V was cut back by 3 bases and J by 3 bases.

A remark on this clone: The germline and genes are mouse ones. The read ends 4 residues early relative to the CDR3; the germline J gene fills the gap. V is TRBV5 and J is TRBJ2-5; D remains unclear. The V end lost 0 bases, the J end lost 0 bases, and 7 bases lay between the germline ends. The CDR3 runs 15 residues. The germline V gene encodes CDR1 LGHNA and CDR2 YNLKQL (reference sequence). The CDR3 spells CASSQDSVNQDTQYF. Incomplete CDR3 DNA: TGTGCCAGCAGCCAAGATTCTGTTAACCAAGAC.

This clone turned up a few times. Here the gene names and germline are mouse. Read data end 4 residues before the CDR3 end; the end is taken from the germline J gene. The J gene is TRBJ2-4, the V gene TRBV1; D may be TRBD1 (6 bases). Germline V gene lookup returns CDR1 NSQYPW and CDR2 LRSPGD (reference sequence). The V end lost 0 bases, the J end lost 0 bases, and 10 bases lay between the germline ends. The CDR3 is 16 residues long. CDR3 DNA, as far as it was read: TGCACCTGCAGTGCAGAAGGGACAACTAGTCAAAAC. This codes for CTCSAEGTTSQN. The CDR3 as a whole reads CTCSAEGTTSQNTLYF.

On this clone: Genes here carry mouse names. The DNA ends 4 residues before the CDR3 does, and the rest of the CDR3 is filled in from the germline J gene. The V gene is TRBV13-1, the J gene TRBJ2-2; 7 positions match TRBD1. V was pared by 3 bases and J by 0 bases, with 2 bases of the junction left unmatched. This CDR3 spans 15 amino acids. Germline values: CDR1 NSHNY, CDR2 SYGAGN. The CDR3 protein is CASSGDRSNTGQLYF. The sequenced CDR3 bases are TGTGCCAGCAGTGGGGACAGATCAAACACCGGG.

This clone was seen only a few times. This could be a read error, since a much larger clone is one nucleotide away. Gene names and germline match the mouse. With the read ending 4 residues before the CDR3 end, the germline J gene is used to fill in that end. This sequence joins TRBV5 and TRBJ2-7; weak D call: TRBD1 (5 bases). This CDR3 is built from 12 residues. Germline V gene sequence: CDR1 LGHNA, CDR2 YNLKQL (reference sequence). Deletions cut 5 bases from V and 0 bases from J, with 5 bases between. Incomplete CDR3 DNA: TGTGCCAGCAGCGACAGCTCCTAT. Encoded protein: CASSDSSY. The full CDR3 is CASSDSSYEQYF.

A note on this clone: The genes and germline here are from mouse. The read terminates 4 residues before the CDR3 end, so the remaining end is supplied by the germline J gene. V and J are TRBV13-3 and TRBJ2-3; 11 bases fit TRBD2. Germline V CDR1 and CDR2: NNHDY, SYVADS. The CDR3 spans 16 residues. J gave up 1 base and V 5 bases, and 6 bases lay outside the gene matches. CDR3 DNA (partial): TGTGCCAGCAGCGAACTGGGGGGGCGGGGTGCAGAA. Translating it yields CASSELGGRGAE. The whole CDR3 sequence is CASSELGGRGAETLYF.

This clone was counted only a few times. Gene and germline names: mouse. The observed sequence ends 4 residues before the CDR3 terminus, with the missing tail filled in from the germline J gene. This same CDR3 is encoded by further DNA sequences in the sample. The chain recombines TRBV17 with TRBJ2-2, with 7 bases lining up with TRBD1. Germline V gives CDR1 MNHDT, CDR2 YYDKIL. This CDR3 region has 15 residues. V lost 4 bases, J lost 0 bases, and 2 bases stayed unmatched. The CDR3 region is CASSTGTANTGQLYF. The DNA read from the CDR3 is TGTGCTAGCAGTACCGGGACAGCAAACACCGGG.

Notes on this clone: Gene names follow the mouse nomenclature. The read ends 4 residues shy of where the CDR3 ends; the end is completed using the germline J gene. The chain has TRBV13-3 and TRBJ1-2; perhaps TRBD1 as D (5 bases). The CDR3 runs 15 residues. The V gene lost 5 bases and the J gene lost 4 bases, with 18 bases spanning the gap. The germline V gene encodes CDR1 NNHDY and CDR2 SYVADS. The DNA read from the CDR3 is TGTGCCAGCAGCGGACCCCCAGGGAGGGGCTCC. It yields the protein CASSGPPGRGS. The whole CDR3 is CASSGPPGRGSDYTF.

To note about this clone: The genes and germline here are from mouse. The read ends 4 residues before the CDR3 terminus; that terminus is restored from the germline J gene. The chain joins TRBV19 to TRBJ1-1, with D unresolved. The V gene's germline CDR1 is FNHDT and CDR2 SITEND (reference sequence). The CDR3 length is 13 residues. V gave up 4 bases and J gave up 1 base, with 8 bases separating them. CDR3 protein: CASSDKLNTEVFF. The part of the CDR3 DNA that was read is TGTGCCAGCAGTGACAAATTAAACACA.

This clone was counted only a few times. Genes and germline are mouse. The read ends 4 residues early relative to the CDR3; the germline J gene fills the gap. V is TRBV13-1 and J is TRBJ1-1, with 10 nucleotides matching TRBD1. With 4 bases clipped from V and 1 base from J, the junction kept 4 bases outside the gene matches. This CDR3 has 15 amino acids. Germline CDR1 and CDR2: NSHNY and SYGAGN. The CDR3 bases that were read are TGTGCCAGCAGTACCGGACAGGGGGGAAACACA. It is translated as CASSTGQGGNT. The entire CDR3 protein is CASSTGQGGNTEVFF.

This clone showed up just a few times. Gene names and germline refer to mouse. The CDR3 goes on 4 residues after the read ends, and that part is filled in from the germline J gene. This sequence joins TRBV13-3 and TRBJ2-5; 8 nucleotides match TRBD2. Germline V CDR1 and CDR2: NNHDY, SYVADS. The CDR3 has 16 amino acids. Trimming cost V 0 bases and J 2 bases; bases outside gene matches: 5. CDR3 bases read: TGTGCCAGCAGTGATGCGGGGGGGCGCGGCCAAGAC. Its protein product is CASSDAGGRGQD. The complete CDR3 protein is CASSDAGGRGQDTQYF.

About this clone: Gene names follow the mouse nomenclature. With the read ending 4 residues before the CDR3 end, the germline J gene is used to fill in that end. This chain connects TRBV1 to TRBJ2-1; no reliable D call. There are 14 residues in the CDR3. V was pared by 0 bases and J by 2 bases, with 5 bases between. CDR1 and CDR2 (germline): NSQYPW, LRSPGD (reference sequence). This CDR3 is CTCSADTHYAEQFF. The DNA read from the CDR3 is TGCACCTGCAGTGCAGATACACACTATGCT.

This clone occurred a few times. All gene names here are mouse names. From the germline J gene comes the end of the CDR3, since the read stops 4 residues before it. This rearrangement joins TRBV19 to TRBJ2-2; 12 positions match TRBD1. V gave up 2 bases and J gave up 2 bases; unmatched junction bases: 4. CDR1 and CDR2 (germline): FNHDT, SITEND (reference sequence). The CDR3 is 17 residues long. The CDR3 sequence: CASSIGTGGRNTGQLYF. The CDR3 bases that were read are TGTGCCAGCAGTATTGGGACAGGGGGCAGGAACACCGGG. Supplemented by reference TRBV19 and TRBJ2-2, the full variable domain reads GGIITQTPKFLIGQEGQKLTLKCQQNFNHDTMYWYRQDSGKGLRLIYYSITENDLQKGDLSEGYDASREKKSSFSLTVTSAQKNEMAVFLCASSIGTGGRNTGQLYFGEGSKLTVL.

Turning to this clone: These gene names are mouse names. The CDR3 is cut off 4 residues early in the read; its end comes from the germline J gene. The chain has TRBV13-1 and TRBJ1-1, with 7 bases that match TRBD1. This CDR3 has 15 residues. V gave up 5 bases and J gave up 0 bases; unmatched junction bases: 7. In germline, CDR1 is NSHNY, CDR2 SYGAGN. Here the CDR3 reads CASRSSGTANTEVFF. CDR3 bases read: TGTGCCAGCAGGAGTTCCGGGACAGCAAACACA.

With respect to this clone: Each gene name is a mouse one. The read ends 4 residues early relative to the CDR3; the germline J gene fills the gap. Additional DNA sequences in this sample encode the identical CDR3. The chain employs TRBV19 and TRBJ2-3; 7 nucleotides match TRBD1. The J segment lost 0 bases and the V segment lost 4 bases, leaving 2 bases of the junction unmatched. The CDR3 consists of 14 residues. Germline loops: CDR1 FNHDT, CDR2 SITEND (reference sequence). The CDR3 protein is CASSRQGSAETLYF. The DNA read from the CDR3 is TGTGCCAGCAGTCGACAGGGTAGTGCAGAA.

There are a few counts of this clone. Here the gene names and germline are mouse. The CDR3 end is not reached by the read, which stops 4 residues before it; the germline J gene fills it in. Other DNA sequences in this sample translate to the same CDR3. This sequence joins TRBV31 and TRBJ2-1; 7 bases are shared with TRBD2. The CDR3 is 14 residues long. Germline-derived CDR1 and CDR2 are GKSSPN and SITVG. Trimming removed 0 bases from V and 4 bases from J; junction bases left unmatched: 3. This chain's CDR3 is CAWSLVGGYAEQFF. The sequenced CDR3 bases are TGTGCCTGGAGTCTAGTGGGGGGATATGCT.

This clone showed up just a few times. Germline and genes here are mouse. The covered CDR3 bases are TGTGCCAGCAGTTTGCGGACAGGGACCCAAGAC. This encodes CASSLRTGTQD. The CDR3 reads in full as CASSLRTGTQDTQYF. V and J are TRBV14 and TRBJ2-5, with TRBD1 identical over 8 bases. Sequencing ends 4 residues short of the CDR3 end; the germline J gene provides the rest. This CDR3 is 15 amino acids long. CDR1 and CDR2 from the germline V gene are SGHDT and FRDEAV. V lost 2 bases to trimming and J lost 2 bases; unmatched junction nucleotides: 4.

Note on this clone: The gene names given are mouse names. Sequencing ends 4 residues short of the CDR3 end; the germline J gene provides the rest. The gene calls are TRBV13-2 and TRBJ1-2, with 11 bases fitting TRBD1. The V segment lost 1 base and the J segment 3 bases; nucleotides outside the gene matches: 2. Per germline, CDR1 NNHNN and CDR2 SYGAGS (reference sequence). The CDR3 contains 15 residues. The CDR3 loop is CASGDPGQGDSDYTF. The DNA read from the CDR3 is TGTGCCAGCGGTGATCCGGGACAGGGGGACTCC.

A remark on this clone: Gene names are the mouse ones. The read falls 4 residues short of the CDR3 end, and the missing part is taken from the germline J gene. Additional DNA sequences in this sample encode the identical CDR3. V and J are TRBV31 and TRBJ2-3; 12 bases match TRBD1. The CDR3 runs 15 residues. Trimming cost V 5 bases and J 1 base; bases outside gene matches: 4. Germline V gives CDR1 GKSSPN, CDR2 SITVG. Incomplete CDR3 DNA: TGTGCCTGGCGGGGACAGGGGGCAGGTGCAGAA. Protein sequence: CAWRGQGAGAE. The full CDR3 sequence reads CAWRGQGAGAETLYF.